This T cell receptor (beta chain) derives from a study of regulatory T cells in long-lasting Graves disease. Looking at the study overall: Over-5-year antithyroid drug use with positive TSH receptor antibodies defined persistent Graves' disease in the study.

The sample's time point: persistent/refractory GD, antithyroid drugs over 5 years with positive TRAb. Extracted RNA from PBMCs served as the source of the TCR library. This clonotype was counted ten times or more. Its antigen is currently unknown. CDR3 length: 17 amino acids. CDR1 is SGHNT, CDR2 YENEEA, per germline. V was pared by 5 bases and J by 0 bases, with 11 bases of the junction left unmatched. Investigators prepared the TCR beta libraries by applying iRepertoire HTBI primers and Arm-PCR of CDR3 regions. In the authors' methods: Spanning all samples, the identified segments comprised some 66 TRBV and about 15 TRBJ. TCRdb re-analysed the multiplex PCR reads in MiXCR, keeping a single row per CDR3 protein. The V and J calls and clone size are TCRdb's, not the authors'. Of about 470,000 distinct CDR3 sequences detected, under 25% appear once; the ten largest clones hold roughly 7.1%. Study-wide results and caveats: Investigators studied peripheral blood only, not thyroid tissue. Among samples with persistent disease, TRBV28, TRBJ1-2 and TRBJ2-5 were favored.

The genes are TRBV11-3 and TRBJ2-7; TRBD2 agrees at 9 bases. This receptor was obtained from a female donor with Graves disease. The sequenced sample was peripheral blood mononuclear cells (PBMCs), obtained when the disease was refractory, from a patient treated with antithyroid drugs. Here the CDR3 reads CASSKTALAGSSYEQYF. CDR3 nucleotide sequence: TGTGCCAGCAGCAAAACAGCGCTAGCGGGAAGCTCCTACGAGCAGTACTTC.